This T cell receptor beta chain was found in a study of OX40 agonist ivuxolimab in advanced cancers. General study results and limits: Some patients who did not respond also had low normalized T-cell clonal expansion.

With regard to this clone: Its antigen remains unknown.

Sequencing was performed with immunoSEQ multiplex PCR; in TCRdb, only in-frame clones are kept and a portion is missing. The sample lists roughly 67,000 clones, more than 65% occurring once. Systemic immunosuppression or a history of autoimmune disease excluded patients. The CDR3 loop spans 11 amino acids. The V gene's germline CDR1 is SGHDT and CDR2 YYEEEE. The V end lost 4 bases, the J end lost 11 bases, and 12 bases lay between the germline ends. This clonotype was obtained from an adult with an advanced solid tumor such as melanoma, head and neck, liver or kidney cancer. The J gene is TRBJ1-1, the V gene TRBV5-6; D is perhaps TRBD1 (6 bases). Sample: CD4+ or CD8+ T cells sorted from blood, taken in a trial of the OX40 agonist ivuxolimab. The CDR3 loop reads CASSNRVGAFF. CDR3 sequence (DNA): TGTGCCAGCAGCAACAGGGTCGGGGCTTTCTTT.